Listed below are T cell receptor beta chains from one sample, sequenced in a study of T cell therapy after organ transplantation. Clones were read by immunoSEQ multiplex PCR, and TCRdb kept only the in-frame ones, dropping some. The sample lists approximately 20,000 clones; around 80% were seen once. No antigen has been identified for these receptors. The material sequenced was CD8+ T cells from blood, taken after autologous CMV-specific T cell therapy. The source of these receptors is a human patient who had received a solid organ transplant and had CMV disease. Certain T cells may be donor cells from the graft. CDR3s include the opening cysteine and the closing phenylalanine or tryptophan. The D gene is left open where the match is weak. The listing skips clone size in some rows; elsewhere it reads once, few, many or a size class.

TGTGCCAGCAGCTTTGACTTAGGGCCGACGGGGGAAAAACTGTTTTTT,CASSFDLGPTGEKLFF,TRBV7-8,TRBJ1-4,NA,NA
TGTGCCAGTAGTATAAGGAGGGTCCCCCCCGAGGAGCTGTTTTTT,CASSIRRVPPEELFF,TRBV19,TRBJ2-2,NA,NA
TGTGCCAGCAGTACCACAGGGGGACTCACCGGGGAGCTGTTTTTT,CASSTTGGLTGELFF,TRBV6-6,TRBJ2-2,NA,TRBD1
TGTGCCAGCAGCTTAGTTTCAGCGGGCACTGAAGCTTTCTTT,CASSLVSAGTEAFF,TRBV7-9,TRBJ1-1,NA,NA
TGTGCCAGCAGCCACCCGACAGGGCTAGCCGATACGCAGTATTTT,CASSHPTGLADTQYF,TRBV4-2,TRBJ2-3,NA,TRBD1
TGCGCCAGCAGCCAAGGGGCCTTCGGAGGCCGAGAGACCCAGTACTTC,CASSQGAFGGRETQYF,TRBV4-1,TRBJ2-5,NA,NA
TGCGCCAGCAGCTTTAAAAACGTGGACGAGCAGTACTTC,CASSFKNVDEQYF,TRBV5-1,TRBJ2-7,NA,NA
TGCGCCAGCAGCCCTGGCGAGGGCGGTGAGCAGTTCTTC,CASSPGEGGEQFF,TRBV4-3,TRBJ2-1,NA,NA
TGTGCCAGCAGCTTAGGAACAGGGGGCGGCACTGAAGCTTTCTTT,CASSLGTGGGTEAFF,TRBV11-3,TRBJ1-1,NA,TRBD1
TGCGCCAGCAGCTTGGCAGCGGGGGGATCTACAGATACGCAGTATTTT,CASSLAAGGSTDTQYF,TRBV5-1,TRBJ2-3,NA,TRBD2
TGTGCCAGCAGTTACGGGCAGCGCTCTGGAAACACCATATATTTT,CASSYGQRSGNTIYF,TRBV6-5,TRBJ1-3,once,NA
TGTGCCAGCAGCCCCAACCAAAGGACAGTTGTATCCTACGAGCAGTACTTC,CASSPNQRTVVSYEQYF,TRBV7-8,TRBJ2-7,NA,NA
TGTGCCAGCAGCCCAGAGGTAGCGACAGATACGCAGTATTTT,CASSPEVATDTQYF,TRBV7-6,TRBJ2-3,NA,NA
TGTGCCAGCAGCCTCTACCTGACAGGGCAGCTTCGGGAGACCCAGTACTTC,CASSLYLTGQLRETQYF,TRBV2,TRBJ2-5,NA,TRBD1
TGTGCCAGCAGCCTAAAAAGCGGGGGGTATAGCACAGATACGCAGTATTTT,CASSLKSGGYSTDTQYF,TRBV13,TRBJ2-3,NA,TRBD2
TGTGCCAGCTCACCACCGGACTACCCCTACAATGAGCAGTTCTTC,CASSPPDYPYNEQFF,TRBV18,TRBJ2-1,NA,NA
TGCGCCAGCAGCCTCACCATCACAGGGGGACTGAACACCGGGGAGCTGTTTTTT,CASSLTITGGLNTGELFF,TRBV4-1,TRBJ2-2,few,TRBD1
TGTGCCACCAGCCCCAGGTGGACAGGGGACACCGGGGAGCTGTTTTTT,CATSPRWTGDTGELFF,TRBV15,TRBJ2-2,NA,TRBD1
TGCGCCAGCAGCCGAGCCTCTAGCGGGGGCACAGATACGCAGTATTTT,CASSRASSGGTDTQYF,TRBV4-1,TRBJ2-3,NA,TRBD2
TGCGCCAGCAGCCAAGTTGGGTCCAGACTTTCACCCCTCCACTTT,CASSQVGSRLSPLHF,TRBV4-1,TRBJ1-6,NA,NA
TGTGCCAGCAGTGAATTGTGGGGTTCTGGGGCCAACGTCCTGACTTTC,CASSELWGSGANVLTF,TRBV6-1,TRBJ2-6,NA,NA
TGTGCCAGCACCCGCCCCGGGACAGGGGGTGGCTACACCTTC,CASTRPGTGGGYTF,TRBV27,TRBJ1-2,few,TRBD1
TGTGCCAGCAGTTTTTCGGAGTTCACAGATACGCAGTATTTT,CASSFSEFTDTQYF,TRBV6-5,TRBJ2-3,NA,NA
TGCGCCAGCAGCCAAGTTCCGGGGACAGGTATTAGGAATGAGCAGTTCTTC,CASSQVPGTGIRNEQFF,TRBV4-3,TRBJ2-1,few,TRBD1
TGTGCCAGCAGTATAGCGGGAGTTCGGACCTACAATGAGCAGTTCTTC,CASSIAGVRTYNEQFF,TRBV5-5,TRBJ2-1,NA,TRBD2
TGTGCCAGCAGTTACGGGGGGCCCTCAGAGACCCAGTACTTC,CASSYGGPSETQYF,TRBV6-5,TRBJ2-5,NA,NA